A selection of T cell receptor beta chains follows, all from one sample in a study of blood T cells in healthy people across ages. TCRdb reprocessed the 5' RACE reads via MiXCR and lists one record per CDR3 protein. This sample has some 760,000 distinct CDR3 sequences; more than 20% occur once, and the top ten carry 9.4%. The same sample was also studied in work on T cells of mothers and their children.

What was sequenced was blood. Receptors originate from a boy between 10 and 17 years old in good health. CDR3s include the opening cysteine and the closing phenylalanine or tryptophan. The D gene is left open where the match is weak. Clone size is given for some rows only: seen once, a few or many times, or a class if the clone is expanded.

v_gene: TRBV6-2/TRBV6-3
d_gene: TRBD2
j_gene: TRBJ2-3
abundance: -
CDR3nt: TGTGCCAGCAGTGACACTAGCGGGGGGATAGATACGCAGTATTTT
CDR3aa: CASSDTSGGIDTQYF

v_gene: TRBV29-1
d_gene: -
j_gene: TRBJ2-5
abundance: -
CDR3nt: TGCAGCGTCGGACAGCACAAAGAGACCCAGTACTTC
CDR3aa: CSVGQHKETQYF

v_gene: TRBV11-3
d_gene: -
j_gene: TRBJ2-7
abundance: -
CDR3nt: TGTGCCAGCAGCTTATTGAGATTCTACGAGCAGTACTTC
CDR3aa: CASSLLRFYEQYF

v_gene: TRBV5-6
d_gene: -
j_gene: TRBJ2-7
abundance: few
CDR3nt: TGTGCCAGCAGCTACCCCTGGTCAGCATACGAGCAGTACTTC
CDR3aa: CASSYPWSAYEQYF

v_gene: TRBV7-9
d_gene: -
j_gene: TRBJ1-1
abundance: few
CDR3nt: TGTGCCAGCAGCTATGTAGGGGAGAACACTGAAGCTTTCTTT
CDR3aa: CASSYVGENTEAFF

v_gene: TRBV7-9
d_gene: -
j_gene: TRBJ1-2
abundance: -
CDR3nt: TGTGCCAGCAGCTTAGCGCAGGGGCACTATGGCTACACCTTC
CDR3aa: CASSLAQGHYGYTF

v_gene: TRBV20-1
d_gene: -
j_gene: TRBJ2-1
abundance: -
CDR3nt: TGCAGTGCTAGAGATCTTAGCGGATCCTACAATGAGCAGTTCTTC
CDR3aa: CSARDLSGSYNEQFF

v_gene: TRBV4-3
d_gene: TRBD2
j_gene: TRBJ2-1
abundance: few
CDR3nt: TGCGCCAGCAGCCCTAGCGGTAATAACAATGAGCAGTTCTTC
CDR3aa: CASSPSGNNNEQFF

v_gene: TRBV6-1
d_gene: TRBD2
j_gene: TRBJ2-1
abundance: -
CDR3nt: TGTGCCAGCAGTGTCAACTGGGGGACTAGCGTATACAATGAGCAGTTCTTC
CDR3aa: CASSVNWGTSVYNEQFF

v_gene: TRBV20-1
d_gene: -
j_gene: TRBJ1-1
abundance: -
CDR3nt: TGCAGTGCTAGTCGTGCCGGCTCGAACACTGAAGCTTTCTTT
CDR3aa: CSASRAGSNTEAFF

v_gene: TRBV28
d_gene: -
j_gene: TRBJ1-1
abundance: few
CDR3nt: TGTGCCAGCAGTCCACCCATGTGGGGTTTAAACACTGAAGCTTTCTTT
CDR3aa: CASSPPMWGLNTEAFF

v_gene: TRBV25-1
d_gene: TRBD1
j_gene: TRBJ2-1
abundance: once
CDR3nt: TGTGCCAGCATGGACAGGGGGAACAATGAGCAGTTCTTC
CDR3aa: CASMDRGNNEQFF

v_gene: TRBV7-9
d_gene: -
j_gene: TRBJ1-1
abundance: -
CDR3nt: TGTGCCAGCAGCTTTGGCCTGCGGACTGAAGCTTTCTTT
CDR3aa: CASSFGLRTEAFF

v_gene: TRBV28
d_gene: -
j_gene: TRBJ2-6
abundance: few
CDR3nt: TGTGCCAGCAGCTCTTATTCCATGGGCAGCCTCACGAGCTCTGGAGCCAACGTCCTGACTTTC
CDR3aa: CASSSYSMGSLTSSGANVLTF

v_gene: TRBV9
d_gene: TRBD1
j_gene: TRBJ1-1
abundance: -
CDR3nt: TGTGCCAGCAGCCTCACAGGGGTGACGAACACTGAAGCTTTCTTT
CDR3aa: CASSLTGVTNTEAFF

v_gene: TRBV7-2
d_gene: -
j_gene: TRBJ2-3
abundance: -
CDR3nt: TGTGCCAGCAGCGCCACCGGGACGTCACCCGATACGCAGTATTTT
CDR3aa: CASSATGTSPDTQYF

v_gene: TRBV7-2
d_gene: TRBD2
j_gene: TRBJ2-7
abundance: few
CDR3nt: TGTGCCAGCAGGGGACTAGCGGGAGCCGGTCGTAGGGAGCAGTACTTC
CDR3aa: CASRGLAGAGRREQYF

v_gene: TRBV7-2
d_gene: TRBD1
j_gene: TRBJ2-1
abundance: -
CDR3nt: TGTGCCAGCACCACAGGGGGAGGATGGAATGAGCAGTTCTTC
CDR3aa: CASTTGGGWNEQFF

v_gene: TRBV28
d_gene: -
j_gene: TRBJ2-6
abundance: few
CDR3nt: TGTGCCAGCAACCTATCTGGGGCCAACGTCCTGACTTTC
CDR3aa: CASNLSGANVLTF

v_gene: TRBV5-5
d_gene: -
j_gene: TRBJ1-1
abundance: -
CDR3nt: TGTGCCAGCAGCTTGGGGACCCCGGGGCACACTGAGGCTTTCTTT
CDR3aa: CASSLGTPGHTEAFF

v_gene: TRBV29-1
d_gene: -
j_gene: TRBJ2-7
abundance: -
CDR3nt: TGCAGCGTTGAAGATCCGAGCGGAGCCGAGCAGTACTTC
CDR3aa: CSVEDPSGAEQYF

v_gene: TRBV20-1
d_gene: TRBD2
j_gene: TRBJ2-1
abundance: few
CDR3nt: TGCAGTGCTAGAGATAAGCGGGAGTTGGATGAGCAGTTCTTC
CDR3aa: CSARDKRELDEQFF

v_gene: TRBV29-1
d_gene: TRBD1
j_gene: TRBJ1-1
abundance: -
CDR3nt: TGCAGCATACTGTCCCGGGACAGGGGAACTGAAGCTTTCTTT
CDR3aa: CSILSRDRGTEAFF

v_gene: TRBV27
d_gene: TRBD2
j_gene: TRBJ2-1
abundance: few
CDR3nt: TGTGCCAGCAGTTTGACCCTTAGCGGGAGGTCAAATGAGCAGTTCTTC
CDR3aa: CASSLTLSGRSNEQFF

v_gene: TRBV3-1
d_gene: -
j_gene: TRBJ2-7
abundance: once
CDR3nt: TGTGCCAGCAGCCTAGATGGCAGGGGCGGGTTTGACGAGCAGTACTTC
CDR3aa: CASSLDGRGGFDEQYF

v_gene: TRBV28
d_gene: TRBD2
j_gene: TRBJ2-1
abundance: -
CDR3nt: TGTGCCAGCAGTCTAGGACTAGCGTTATACAATGAGCAGTTCTTC
CDR3aa: CASSLGLALYNEQFF

v_gene: TRBV5-1
d_gene: TRBD1
j_gene: TRBJ2-2
abundance: -
CDR3nt: TGCGCCAGCAGCTTCATACAGGGGACAGCGAACACCGGGGAGCTGTTTTTT
CDR3aa: CASSFIQGTANTGELFF

v_gene: TRBV7-6
d_gene: -
j_gene: TRBJ2-5
abundance: -
CDR3nt: TGTGCCAGCAGCCCCCTGACAGCCTTCCAAGAGACCCAGTACTTC
CDR3aa: CASSPLTAFQETQYF

v_gene: TRBV29-1
d_gene: TRBD1
j_gene: TRBJ1-1
abundance: -
CDR3nt: TGCAGCGTAACGGGACAGGGGGAGAGGGCTGAAGCTTTCTTT
CDR3aa: CSVTGQGERAEAFF

v_gene: TRBV9
d_gene: -
j_gene: TRBJ2-1
abundance: few
CDR3nt: TGTGCCAGCAGCGTAGTGAGTTCCGGTGGTGAGCAGTTCTTC
CDR3aa: CASSVVSSGGEQFF

v_gene: TRBV4-1
d_gene: TRBD2
j_gene: TRBJ2-1
abundance: few
CDR3nt: TGCGCCAGCAGCCAAGACCAGACTAGCGGGTTTGACAATGAGCAGTTCTTC
CDR3aa: CASSQDQTSGFDNEQFF

v_gene: TRBV12-3/TRBV12-4
d_gene: -
j_gene: TRBJ1-5
abundance: few
CDR3nt: TGTGCCAGCAGTCTTGCCGGGGCTGATCAGCCCCAGCATTTT
CDR3aa: CASSLAGADQPQHF

v_gene: TRBV28
d_gene: TRBD2
j_gene: TRBJ2-2
abundance: -
CDR3nt: TGTGCCAGCAGTCCGGGACTAGCGGGAGGAGGGAGAACCGGGGAGCTGTTTTTT
CDR3aa: CASSPGLAGGGRTGELFF

v_gene: TRBV4-3
d_gene: TRBD2
j_gene: TRBJ2-5
abundance: once
CDR3nt: TGCGCCAGCAGCCAAGATCTATTTGACGGTACTAGCGGGGGAGTAGAGACCCAGTACTTC
CDR3aa: CASSQDLFDGTSGGVETQYF

v_gene: TRBV28
d_gene: TRBD2
j_gene: TRBJ2-1
abundance: -
CDR3nt: TGTGCCAGCAGTTCCCCGGCGGGAGGGCCCAATGAGCAGTTCTTC
CDR3aa: CASSSPAGGPNEQFF

v_gene: TRBV5-5
d_gene: -
j_gene: TRBJ1-3
abundance: -
CDR3nt: TGTGCCAGCAGCTCGGAGGCAGGGGGAAACACCATATATTTT
CDR3aa: CASSSEAGGNTIYF

v_gene: TRBV29-1
d_gene: TRBD2
j_gene: TRBJ2-4
abundance: many
CDR3nt: TGCAGCGTTGAAGTGCAGCGGGGGGCATCGTTGATTAACATTCAGTACTTC
CDR3aa: CSVEVQRGASLINIQYF

v_gene: TRBV7-2
d_gene: TRBD1
j_gene: TRBJ2-2
abundance: -
CDR3nt: TGTGCCAGCAGCCGCGCACCGGGACAGGAATCCACCGGGGAGCTGTTTTTT
CDR3aa: CASSRAPGQESTGELFF

v_gene: TRBV29-1
d_gene: TRBD1
j_gene: TRBJ2-7
abundance: -
CDR3nt: TGCAGCGCTAAACTGACAGGGGGCGAGCAGTACTTC
CDR3aa: CSAKLTGGEQYF

v_gene: TRBV29-1
d_gene: -
j_gene: TRBJ2-5
abundance: few
CDR3nt: TGCAGCGTTTACCTAATGGGGTCAGAGACCCAGTACTTC
CDR3aa: CSVYLMGSETQYF

v_gene: TRBV5-1
d_gene: -
j_gene: TRBJ1-1
abundance: -
CDR3nt: TGCGCCAGCAGCTTGGCCGGGCAGGGATCTGAAGCTTTCTTT
CDR3aa: CASSLAGQGSEAFF

v_gene: TRBV7-2
d_gene: TRBD1
j_gene: TRBJ2-3
abundance: few
CDR3nt: TGTGCCAGCAGCGTAGGGTATCGGACAGGGGCTGTTCTGGATACGCAGTATTTT
CDR3aa: CASSVGYRTGAVLDTQYF

v_gene: TRBV6-6
d_gene: -
j_gene: TRBJ2-1
abundance: -
CDR3nt: TGTGCCAGCAGCCATAATCTAGCGAAGACAGAGGAGAGCTTC
CDR3aa: CASSHNLAKTEESF

v_gene: TRBV14
d_gene: -
j_gene: TRBJ2-5
abundance: -
CDR3nt: TGTGCCAGCAGCCAAGATAATCCTGGGGTGGGGACCCAGTACTTC
CDR3aa: CASSQDNPGVGTQYF

v_gene: TRBV20-1
d_gene: -
j_gene: TRBJ1-1
abundance: few
CDR3nt: TGCAGTGCTACGGTAGGCCCGAACACTGAAGCTTTCTTT
CDR3aa: CSATVGPNTEAFF

v_gene: TRBV29-1
d_gene: -
j_gene: TRBJ1-4
abundance: -
CDR3nt: TGCAGCGGACGGACGCCCCTGGATGAAAAACTGTTTTTT
CDR3aa: CSGRTPLDEKLFF

v_gene: TRBV27
d_gene: -
j_gene: TRBJ1-2
abundance: few
CDR3nt: TGTGCCAGCAGTCTTAGGGGGATCTATGGCTACACCTTC
CDR3aa: CASSLRGIYGYTF

v_gene: TRBV2
d_gene: TRBD2
j_gene: TRBJ2-1
abundance: -
CDR3nt: TGTGCCAGCTTAAGCCGGACTAGCGGGGCCTACAATGAGCAGTTCTTC
CDR3aa: CASLSRTSGAYNEQFF

v_gene: TRBV25-1
d_gene: -
j_gene: TRBJ2-5
abundance: -
CDR3nt: TGTGCCAGCAGTGACAGGCCGGACCCCACGATCTACCAAGAGCCCCAGTACTTC
CDR3aa: CASSDRPDPTIYQEPQYF

v_gene: TRBV29-1
d_gene: -
j_gene: TRBJ2-5
abundance: -
CDR3nt: TGCAGCGCCGGCAGGCCCCGGGAGACCCAGTACTTC
CDR3aa: CSAGRPRETQYF

v_gene: TRBV5-6
d_gene: -
j_gene: TRBJ2-2
abundance: -
CDR3nt: TGTGCCAGCAGCTTCGTCCCCACCGGGGAGCTGTTTTTT
CDR3aa: CASSFVPTGELFF